The 10 T cell receptor beta chains presented below share a single source sample, sequenced in a study of blood T cell repertoires in COVID-19. The repertoire was sequenced with immunoSEQ multiplex PCR; TCRdb's copy has only in-frame clones and lacks some. The repertoire holds 250,000 or so clones, 80% to 90% seen once, with approximately 1.4% in the top ten. The specimen was peripheral blood. The receptors shown here come from a man older than 75 with acute or convalescent COVID-19.

This clone was seen just once. This chain uses TRBV27 with TRBJ1-5; D may be TRBD1 (5 bases). With 3 bases removed from V and 6 bases from J, the gap between germline ends came to 9 bases. CDR3 length equals 13 residues. Per the germline V gene, CDR1 is MNHEY and CDR2 is SMNVEV (reference sequence). The CDR3 protein is CASSLGGIQPQHF. The CDR3 DNA reads as TGTGCCAGCAGTTTGGGGGGTATTCAGCCCCAGCATTTT.

The rearrangement links TRBV18 to TRBJ2-3; the match to TRBD2 covers 7 bases. Per the germline V gene, CDR1 is KGHSH and CDR2 is LQKENI. Trimming took 5 bases from V and 1 from J; bases not matched to a gene: 9. The CDR3 extends over 16 amino acids. This chain's CDR3 is CASSELRLARTDTQYF. The DNA for the CDR3 is TGTGCCAGCTCAGAGCTAAGACTAGCTCGCACAGATACGCAGTATTTT.

Turning to this clone: Other DNA sequences in the same sample also yield this CDR3. This chain links TRBV29-1 with TRBJ1-1; the match to TRBD1 covers 9 bases. Germline loops: CDR1 SQVTM, CDR2 ANQGSEA. The junction had 2 bases not matched to a gene; V was cut back by 6 bases and J by 0 bases. The CDR3 contains 13 residues. The CDR3 protein is CSVGTGMNTEAFF. The CDR3 nucleotides read TGCAGCGTGGGGACAGGGATGAACACTGAAGCTTTCTTT.

This clone was counted many times. V and J are TRBV6-2 or TRBV6-3 and TRBJ2-2, with 9 bases that match TRBD2. With 5 bases clipped from V and 5 bases from J, the junction kept 6 bases outside the gene matches. The CDR3 contains 15 residues. Germline loops: CDR1 MNHEY, CDR2 SVGEGT. The CDR3 region has the DNA TGTGCCAGCAGTACGGCGGGGGGGCAAACCGGGGAGCTGTTTTTT. The encoded protein is CASSTAGGQTGELFF.

The chain carries TRBV28 and TRBJ1-4; D perhaps matches TRBD1 (5 bases). In germline, CDR1 is MDHEN, CDR2 SYDVKM. V lost 8 bases, J lost 8 bases, and 9 bases lay in between. The CDR3 loop spans 11 amino acids. CDR3 loop: CASAGVEKLFF. The CDR3 nucleotides read TGTGCCAGCGCGGGGGTCGAAAAACTGTTTTTT.

The chain employs TRBV18 and TRBJ1-1; the D gene is possibly TRBD1 (6 bases). The CDR3 contains 14 residues. The V gene lost 4 bases and the J gene lost 0 bases, with 9 bases spanning the gap. CDR1 and CDR2 (germline): KGHSH, LQKENI. For the CDR3, the DNA is TGTGCCAGCTCACAAGACAGGATGAACACTGAAGCTTTCTTT. The encoded protein is CASSQDRMNTEAFF.

The rearrangement links TRBV18 to TRBJ2-1; a weak D match, TRBD2 (6 bases). Germline CDR1 reads KGHSH; CDR2 reads LQKENI. The CDR3 contains 16 residues. V was shortened by 4 bases and J by 1 base, with 14 bases between the two germline ends. Here the CDR3 DNA reads TGTGCCAGCTCACTAGGCCCGACTAGTTCCTACAATGAGCAGTTCTTC. Translated: CASSLGPTSSYNEQFF.

The rearrangement joins TRBV11-3 to TRBJ2-1; D not certain. This CDR3 has 13 residues. CDR1 and CDR2 from the germline V gene are SGHNT and YENEEA. Trimming cost V 3 bases and J 7 bases, with 10 bases left between them. The CDR3 here is CASSFQSGNEQFF. DNA of the CDR3: TGTGCCAGCAGCTTTCAATCGGGTAATGAGCAGTTCTTC. Combining the CDR3 with reference TRBV11-3 and TRBJ2-1 gives the whole variable domain EAGVVQSPRYKIIEKKQPVAFWCNPISGHNTLYWYLQNLGQGPELLIRYENEEAVDDSQLPKDRFSAERLKGVDSTLKIQPAELGDSAVYLCASSFQSGNEQFFGPGTRLTVL.

This clone was found once. CDR3 loop: CASRAPGENTEAFF. The CDR3 region has the DNA TGTGCCAGCAGGGCTCCGGGAGAGAACACTGAAGCTTTCTTT. The chain joins TRBV28 to TRBJ1-1; D is ambiguous. Germline-derived CDR1 and CDR2 are MDHEN and SYDVKM. The CDR3 has 14 residues. Trimming cost V 6 bases and J 1 base, with 12 bases left between them.

The chain links TRBV7-2 to TRBJ1-2; D gene uncertain. The CDR3 extends over 14 amino acids. From germline, CDR1 is SGHTA and CDR2 FQGNSA. Trimming took off 4 bases at V and 5 bases at J, with 14 bases between the two ends. This CDR3 reads CASSSLAGDYGYTF. The DNA of the CDR3 is TGTGCCAGCAGCTCGTTGGCCGGAGATTATGGCTACACCTTC.